A single sample gave rise to the 14 T cell receptor beta chains below, sequenced in a study of blood T cell repertoires in COVID-19 (TCRdb year 2020). The library was produced with the immunoSEQ multiplex PCR assay. Here the immuneACCESS table is served through TCRdb, limited to in-frame sequences with V and J called. Missing clones are a known gap in these copies; in checked studies unresolved V genes cover under half, and the rest lacks a known reason. The sample contains hundreds of thousands of clones, 80% to 90% of them found a single time. The top ten hold approximately 10% of the sample. What was sequenced was peripheral blood. The receptors derive from a woman aged 50 to 60 who had recovered from COVID-19.

The rearrangement uses TRBV2 and TRBJ1-2, with TRBD1 matching over 7 bases. The CDR3 extends over 15 amino acids. The J segment lost 4 bases and the V segment lost 2 bases, leaving 7 bases of the junction unmatched. Germline assignment: CDR1 SNHLY and CDR2 FYNNEI. CDR3 in DNA: TGTGCCAGCAGTGAAACCCGGGACAGTTTCTATGGCTACACCTTC. Translated: CASSETRDSFYGYTF.

The chain recombines TRBV6-5 with TRBJ1-5; 7 positions match TRBD1. CDR1 and CDR2 (germline): MNHEY, SVGAGI. The CDR3 sequence is 15 residues long. V trimming: 2 bases; J trimming: 4 bases; junction bases outside the gene matches: 5. The CDR3 spells CASSYRGLENQPQHF. DNA for the CDR3: TGTGCCAGCAGTTACAGGGGGCTAGAGAATCAGCCCCAGCATTTT.

The V and J genes are TRBV27 and TRBJ2-5, with D perhaps TRBD2 (6 bases). Between the trimmed V and J ends, which lost 4 bases and 2 bases, there was a span of 11 bases. The CDR3 loop spans 14 amino acids. The V gene's germline CDR1 is MNHEY and CDR2 SMNVEV (reference sequence). The CDR3 here is CASSSRGLQETQYF. The CDR3 DNA is TGTGCCAGCAGTTCTCGGGGACTTCAAGAGACCCAGTACTTC.

This chain links TRBV3-1 (or the pseudogene TRBV3-2) with TRBJ1-5; perhaps TRBD1 as D (6 bases). This CDR3 is built from 15 residues. CDR1 and CDR2 from the germline V gene are LGHDT and YNNKEL (reference sequence). Trimming left V 4 bases short and J 7 bases short, with 17 bases between. The CDR3 nucleotides read TGTGCCAGCAGCCGCCTTGAAGGGGGATACCAGCCCCAGCATTTT. This translates into CASSRLEGGYQPQHF.

The gene calls are TRBV4-3 and TRBJ1-4; 11 bases are shared with TRBD1. CDR1 is LGHNA and CDR2 is YSLEER in the germline V gene. The V segment lost 1 base and the J segment 6 bases; nucleotides outside the gene matches: 1. The CDR3 spans 15 residues. The CDR3 bases are TGCGCCAGCAGCCAAGGGGACAGGGGGGATGAAAAACTGTTTTTT. Encoded protein: CASSQGDRGDEKLFF.

This chain connects TRBV5-4 to TRBJ1-1, with 9 bases fitting TRBD1. V gave up 0 bases and J gave up 4 bases; unmatched junction bases: 4. In germline, CDR1 is SGHNT, CDR2 YYREEE (reference sequence). The length of the CDR3 is 15 residues. The CDR3 nucleotides are TGTGCCAGCAGCTTGGTTGGACAGGGGATCACTGAAGCTTTCTTT. Protein product: CASSLVGQGITEAFF.

This chain connects TRBV6-2 or TRBV6-3 to TRBJ1-2; D remains ambiguous. V was cut by 3 bases and J by 4 bases, with 6 bases left in between. Germline lookup yields CDR1 MNHEY and CDR2 SVGEGT. CDR3 size: 12 residues. CDR3 loop: CASSYQAYGYTF. The CDR3 DNA follows: TGTGCCAGCAGTTATCAAGCCTATGGCTACACCTTC.

The chain couples TRBV9 to TRBJ1-2, with a weak D call TRBD1 (5 bases). The CDR3 is made up of 18 amino acids. The germline CDR1 and CDR2 sequences are SGDLS and YYNGEE. V was clipped by 4 bases and J by 7 bases, with 29 bases between them. The CDR3 sequence: CASSPYVPGQLRSGGYTF. The CDR3 bases are TGTGCCAGCAGCCCGTATGTGCCCGGACAATTAAGGTCTGGTGGCTACACCTTC.

The gene calls are TRBV7-2 and TRBJ2-1, with D tentatively TRBD1 (6 bases). Germline values: CDR1 SGHTA, CDR2 FQGNSA. The CDR3 is 12 residues long. Trimming pared 4 bases from V and 13 bases from J, leaving 14 bases between. This CDR3 reads CASSYPQGKQFF. The CDR3 coding sequence is TGTGCCAGCAGCTACCCCCAGGGGAAACAGTTCTTC.

V is TRBV27 and J is TRBJ2-3, with 7 bases lining up with TRBD2. Germline-derived CDR1 and CDR2 are MNHEY and SMNVEV (reference sequence). The ends lost 2 bases at V and 4 bases at J; junction bases unmatched: 3. This CDR3 has 14 amino acids. Here the CDR3 reads CASSLGGGADTQYF. CDR3 coding DNA: TGTGCCAGCAGTTTAGGGGGGGGAGCAGATACGCAGTATTTT.

This clone has more than one count but fewer than ten. The CDR3 nucleotides are TGCGCCAGCAGCCAATACCCAGGGGACTACGAGCAGTACTTC. It is translated as CASSQYPGDYEQYF. The rearrangement uses TRBV4-1 and TRBJ2-7; perhaps TRBD1 as D (6 bases). V shed 2 bases and J shed 3 bases, with 11 bases lying between them. CDR1 and CDR2 from the germline V gene are MGHRA and YSYEKL. This CDR3 is 14 amino acids long.

The chain combines TRBV21-1 with TRBJ1-2; the DNA was not used to check the table's D call, TRBD1. TRBV21-1 is termed a pseudogene. This CDR3 has 15 amino acids. Here the CDR3 reads CASSKALFTGKGYTF. The CDR3 DNA reads as TGTGCCAGCAGCAAAGCGCTTTTTACAGGGAAGGGCTACACCTTC.

The CDR3 sequence is CASSVLGGPPDTQYF. The CDR3 DNA follows: TGTGCCAGCAGCGTGTTGGGAGGGCCCCCAGATACGCAGTATTTT. The chain combines TRBV9 with TRBJ2-3; 7 bases map to TRBD2. Per germline, CDR1 SGDLS and CDR2 YYNGEE. After removal of 2 bases from V and 4 bases from J, the junction contained 7 bases not matched to a gene. The CDR3 loop spans 15 amino acids.

V usage is TRBV7-2 and J usage is TRBJ2-1, with D tentatively TRBD2 (6 bases). The CDR3 has 16 amino acids. Trimming took off 1 base at V and 9 bases at J, with 19 bases between the two ends. Germline CDR1 SGHTA, CDR2 FQGNSA. The CDR3: CASSLVRSGRRGEQFF. CDR3 DNA: TGTGCCAGCAGCTTAGTCCGGAGCGGGCGGAGAGGTGAGCAGTTCTTC.